This T cell receptor beta chain was found in a study of CD8+ T cells in alopecia areata. Treatment noted: oral pan-JAK inhibitor, 5-10 mg twice daily. Both peripheral blood and punch biopsies of lesional scalp skin were obtained from patients who had alopecia areata. Germline lookup yields CDR1 SGHRS and CDR2 YFSETQ. Trimming shortened V by 0 bases and J by 4 bases, and 8 bases separated the two germline ends. The CDR3 is made up of 14 amino acids. After isolation, RNA underwent reverse transcription to generate cDNA as the sequencing template. Sequenced by immunoSEQ multiplex PCR; TCRdb stores in-frame clones only, minus some. In the table there are hundreds of thousands of clones, around 64% of which are singletons.

Source: CD4+ T cells sorted from blood, taken at approximately week 52, from a patient treated with tofacitinib. This clonotype was obtained from a human donor with alopecia areata. The gene calls are TRBV5-1 and TRBJ2-1, with D perhaps being TRBD1 or TRBD2 (6 bases each). CDR3 bases: TGCGCCAGCAGCTTGGCGGGGGCATACAATGAGCAGTTCTTC. Translated, it gives CASSLAGAYNEQFF. The whole variable domain, remainder taken from reference TRBV5-1 and TRBJ2-1, is KAGVTQTPRYLIKTRGQQVTLSCSPISGHRSVSWYQQTPGQGLQFLFEYFSETQRNKGNFPGRFSGRQFSNSRSEMNVSTLELGDSALYLCASSLAGAYNEQFFGPGTRLTVL.